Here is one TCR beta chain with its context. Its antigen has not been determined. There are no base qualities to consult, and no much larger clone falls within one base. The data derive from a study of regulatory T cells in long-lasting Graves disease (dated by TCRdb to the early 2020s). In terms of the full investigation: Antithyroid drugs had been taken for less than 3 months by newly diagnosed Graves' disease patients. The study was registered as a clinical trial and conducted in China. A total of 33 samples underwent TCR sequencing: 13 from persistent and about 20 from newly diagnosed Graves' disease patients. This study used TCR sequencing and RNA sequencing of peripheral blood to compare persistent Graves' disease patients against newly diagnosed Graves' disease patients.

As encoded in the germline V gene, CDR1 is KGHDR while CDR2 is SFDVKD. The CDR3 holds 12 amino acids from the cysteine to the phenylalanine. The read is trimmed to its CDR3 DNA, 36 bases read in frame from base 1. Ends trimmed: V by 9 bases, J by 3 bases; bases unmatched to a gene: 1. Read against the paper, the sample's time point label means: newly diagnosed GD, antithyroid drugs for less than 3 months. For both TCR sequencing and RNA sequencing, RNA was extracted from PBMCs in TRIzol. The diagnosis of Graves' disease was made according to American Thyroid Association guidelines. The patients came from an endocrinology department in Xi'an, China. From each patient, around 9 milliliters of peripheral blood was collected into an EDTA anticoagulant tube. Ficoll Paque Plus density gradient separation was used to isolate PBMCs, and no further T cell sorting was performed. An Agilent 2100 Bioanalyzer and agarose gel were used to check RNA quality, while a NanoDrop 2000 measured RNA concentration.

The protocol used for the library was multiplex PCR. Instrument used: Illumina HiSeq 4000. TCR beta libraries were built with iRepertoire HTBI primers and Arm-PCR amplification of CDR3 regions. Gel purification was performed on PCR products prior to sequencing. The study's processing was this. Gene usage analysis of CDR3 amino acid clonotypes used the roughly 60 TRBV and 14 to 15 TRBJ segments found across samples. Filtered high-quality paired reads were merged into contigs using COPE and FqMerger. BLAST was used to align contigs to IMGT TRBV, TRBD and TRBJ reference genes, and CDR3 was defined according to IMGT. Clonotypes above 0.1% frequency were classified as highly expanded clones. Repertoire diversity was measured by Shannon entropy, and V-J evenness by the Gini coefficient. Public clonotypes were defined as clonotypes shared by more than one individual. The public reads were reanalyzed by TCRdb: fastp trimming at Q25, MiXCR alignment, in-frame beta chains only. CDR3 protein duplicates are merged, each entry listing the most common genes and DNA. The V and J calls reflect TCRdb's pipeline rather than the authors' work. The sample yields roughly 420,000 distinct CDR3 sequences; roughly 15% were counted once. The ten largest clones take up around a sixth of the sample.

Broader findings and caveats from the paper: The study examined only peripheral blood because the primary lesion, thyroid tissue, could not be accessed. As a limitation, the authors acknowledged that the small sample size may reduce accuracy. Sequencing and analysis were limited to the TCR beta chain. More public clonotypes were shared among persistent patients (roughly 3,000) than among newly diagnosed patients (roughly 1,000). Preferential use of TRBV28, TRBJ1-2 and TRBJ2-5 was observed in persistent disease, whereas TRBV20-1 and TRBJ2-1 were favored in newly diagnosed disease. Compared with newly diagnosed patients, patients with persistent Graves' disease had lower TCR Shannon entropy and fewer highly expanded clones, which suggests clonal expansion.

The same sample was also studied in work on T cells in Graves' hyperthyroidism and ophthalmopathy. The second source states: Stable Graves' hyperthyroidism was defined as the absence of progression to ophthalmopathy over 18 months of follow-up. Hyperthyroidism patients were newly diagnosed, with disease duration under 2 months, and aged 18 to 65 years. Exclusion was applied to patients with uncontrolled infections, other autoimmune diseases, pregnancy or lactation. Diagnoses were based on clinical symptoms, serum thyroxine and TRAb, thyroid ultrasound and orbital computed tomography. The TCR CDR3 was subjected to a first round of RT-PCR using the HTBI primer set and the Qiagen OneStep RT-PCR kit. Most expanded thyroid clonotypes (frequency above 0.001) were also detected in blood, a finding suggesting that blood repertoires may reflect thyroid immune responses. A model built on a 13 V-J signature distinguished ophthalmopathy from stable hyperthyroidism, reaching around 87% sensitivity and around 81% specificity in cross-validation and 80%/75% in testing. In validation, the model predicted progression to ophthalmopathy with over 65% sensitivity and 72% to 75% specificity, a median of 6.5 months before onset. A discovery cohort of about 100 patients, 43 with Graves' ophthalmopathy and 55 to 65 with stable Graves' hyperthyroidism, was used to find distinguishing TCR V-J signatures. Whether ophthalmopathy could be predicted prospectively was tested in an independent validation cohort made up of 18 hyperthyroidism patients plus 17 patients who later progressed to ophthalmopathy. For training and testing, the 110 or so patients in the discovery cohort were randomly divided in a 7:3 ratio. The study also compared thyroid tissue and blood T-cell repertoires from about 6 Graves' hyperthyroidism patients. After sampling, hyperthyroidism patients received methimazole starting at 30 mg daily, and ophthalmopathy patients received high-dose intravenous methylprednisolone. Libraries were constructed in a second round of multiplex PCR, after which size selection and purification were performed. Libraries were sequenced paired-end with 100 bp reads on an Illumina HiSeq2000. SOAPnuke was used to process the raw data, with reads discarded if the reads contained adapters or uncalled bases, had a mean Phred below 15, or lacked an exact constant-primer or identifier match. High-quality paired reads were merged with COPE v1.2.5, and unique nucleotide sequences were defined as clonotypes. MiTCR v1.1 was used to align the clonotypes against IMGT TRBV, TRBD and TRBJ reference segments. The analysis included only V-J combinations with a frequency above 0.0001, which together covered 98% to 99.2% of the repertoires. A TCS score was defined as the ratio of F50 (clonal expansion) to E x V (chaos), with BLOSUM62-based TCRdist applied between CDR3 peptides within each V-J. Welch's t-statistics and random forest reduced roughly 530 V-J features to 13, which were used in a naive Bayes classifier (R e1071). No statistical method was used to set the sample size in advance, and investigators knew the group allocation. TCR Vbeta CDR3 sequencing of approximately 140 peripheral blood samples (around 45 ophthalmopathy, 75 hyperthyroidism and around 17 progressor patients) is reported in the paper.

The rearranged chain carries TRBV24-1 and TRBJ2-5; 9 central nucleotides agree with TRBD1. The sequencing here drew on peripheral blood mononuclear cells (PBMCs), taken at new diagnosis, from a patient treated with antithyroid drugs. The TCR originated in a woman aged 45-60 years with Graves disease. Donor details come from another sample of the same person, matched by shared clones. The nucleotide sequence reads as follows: TGTGCCACCCGACAGGGGGAAGAGACCCAGTACTTC. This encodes CATRQGEETQYF.